This record looks at one T cell receptor beta chain sequence and its context. V lost 5 bases and J lost 5; bases outside the gene matches: 8. The germline V gene encodes CDR1 SGHTA and CDR2 FQGNSA. The CDR3 runs to 15 residues. This sample stems from a study of T cells in Graves' hyperthyroidism and ophthalmopathy. The TCR beta CDR3 regions underwent amplification using RNA transcripts as the source. Researchers ran a first-round RT-PCR on the TCR CDR3 using the HTBI primer set. One entry per CDR3 protein results from TCRdb running MiXCR on the multiplex PCR reads. Among around 350,000 distinct CDR3 sequences listed, approximately 20% were seen once.

This TCR derives from a woman aged 18-30 years with Graves' hyperthyroidism. The chain recombines TRBV7-2 with TRBJ2-5, with 10 bases lining up with TRBD1. The sample was blood. This CDR3 is CASSIPGQGYETQYF. The CDR3 DNA follows: TGTGCCAGCAGCATTCCGGGACAGGGGTACGAGACCCAGTACTTC.